A single sample gave rise to the 2 T cell receptor beta chains below, sequenced in a study of OX40 agonist ivuxolimab in advanced cancers. Library generation was performed with the immunoSEQ multiplex PCR assay. TCRdb's version of the immuneACCESS table is confined to in-frame rearrangements and falls short of the full clone set. An unresolved V gene accounts for under half of the shortfall where checked; the remainder is of unknown origin. This sample has tens of thousands of clones in its table, and 75% to 90% of those were observed once. The top ten hold 14% of the sample. This material consisted of CD4+ or CD8+ T cells sorted from blood, taken in a trial of the OX40 agonist ivuxolimab. The origin of the receptors is an adult with an advanced solid tumor such as melanoma, head and neck, liver or kidney cancer.

The chain is built from TRBV29-1 and TRBJ1-2; D is unclear. Trimming removed 3 bases at V and 0 bases at J, with 14 bases between. Germline V gene sequence: CDR1 SQVTM, CDR2 ANQGSEA. The CDR3 covers 15 residues. CDR3 nucleotide sequence: TGCAGCGTTGACGTGGCGGCGATAGCTAACTATGGCTACACCTTC. Protein: CSVDVAAIANYGYTF. Variable domain in full (rest from reference TRBV29-1 and TRBJ1-2): SAVISQKPSRDICQRGTSLTIQCQVDSQVTMMFWYRQQPGQSLTLIATANQGSEATYESGFVIDKFPISRPNLTFSTLTVSNMSPEDSSIYLCSVDVAAIANYGYTFGSGTRLTVV.

V is TRBV6-1 and J is TRBJ2-5; TRBD1 or TRBD2 may be the D gene (5 bases each). This CDR3 has 14 amino acids. Germline CDR1 and CDR2: MNHNS and SASEGT. V was cut by 4 bases and J by 1 base, with 10 bases left in between. CDR3 DNA sequence: TGTGCCAGCAGTGGGGGACGGACCCAAGAGACCCAGTACTTC. This gives the protein CASSGGRTQETQYF.